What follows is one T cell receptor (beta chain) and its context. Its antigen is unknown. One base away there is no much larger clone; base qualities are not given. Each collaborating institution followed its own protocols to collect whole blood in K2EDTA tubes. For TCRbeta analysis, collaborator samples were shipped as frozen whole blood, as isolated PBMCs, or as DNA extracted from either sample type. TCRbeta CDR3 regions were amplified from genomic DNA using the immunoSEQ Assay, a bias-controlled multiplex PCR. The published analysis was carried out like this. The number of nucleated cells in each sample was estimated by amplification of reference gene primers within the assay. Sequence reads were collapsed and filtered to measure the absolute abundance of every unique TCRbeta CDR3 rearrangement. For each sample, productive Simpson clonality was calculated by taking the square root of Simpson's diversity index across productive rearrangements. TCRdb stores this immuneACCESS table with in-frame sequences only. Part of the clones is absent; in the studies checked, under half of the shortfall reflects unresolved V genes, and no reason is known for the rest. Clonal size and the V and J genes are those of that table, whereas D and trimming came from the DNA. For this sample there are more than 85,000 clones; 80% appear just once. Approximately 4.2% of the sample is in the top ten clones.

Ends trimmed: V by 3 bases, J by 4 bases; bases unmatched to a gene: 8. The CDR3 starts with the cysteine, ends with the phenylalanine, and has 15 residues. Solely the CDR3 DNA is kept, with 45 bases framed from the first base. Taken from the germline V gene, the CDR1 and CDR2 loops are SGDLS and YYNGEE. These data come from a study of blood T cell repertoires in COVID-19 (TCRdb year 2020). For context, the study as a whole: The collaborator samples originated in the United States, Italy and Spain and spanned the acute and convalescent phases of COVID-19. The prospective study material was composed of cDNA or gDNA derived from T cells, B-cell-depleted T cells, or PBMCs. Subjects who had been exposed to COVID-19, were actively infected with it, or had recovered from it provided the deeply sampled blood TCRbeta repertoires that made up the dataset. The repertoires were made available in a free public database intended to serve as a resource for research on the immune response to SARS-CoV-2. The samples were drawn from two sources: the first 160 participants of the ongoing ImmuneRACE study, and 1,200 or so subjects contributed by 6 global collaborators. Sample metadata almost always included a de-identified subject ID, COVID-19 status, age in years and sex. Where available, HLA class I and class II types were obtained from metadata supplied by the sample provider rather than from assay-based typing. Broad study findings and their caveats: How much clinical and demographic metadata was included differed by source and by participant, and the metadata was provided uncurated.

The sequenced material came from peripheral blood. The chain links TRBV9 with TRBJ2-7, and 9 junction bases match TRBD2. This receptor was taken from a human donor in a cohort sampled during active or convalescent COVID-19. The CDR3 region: CASSESVAGVYEQYF. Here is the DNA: TGTGCCAGCAGCGAAAGTGTAGCGGGAGTATACGAGCAGTACTTC.